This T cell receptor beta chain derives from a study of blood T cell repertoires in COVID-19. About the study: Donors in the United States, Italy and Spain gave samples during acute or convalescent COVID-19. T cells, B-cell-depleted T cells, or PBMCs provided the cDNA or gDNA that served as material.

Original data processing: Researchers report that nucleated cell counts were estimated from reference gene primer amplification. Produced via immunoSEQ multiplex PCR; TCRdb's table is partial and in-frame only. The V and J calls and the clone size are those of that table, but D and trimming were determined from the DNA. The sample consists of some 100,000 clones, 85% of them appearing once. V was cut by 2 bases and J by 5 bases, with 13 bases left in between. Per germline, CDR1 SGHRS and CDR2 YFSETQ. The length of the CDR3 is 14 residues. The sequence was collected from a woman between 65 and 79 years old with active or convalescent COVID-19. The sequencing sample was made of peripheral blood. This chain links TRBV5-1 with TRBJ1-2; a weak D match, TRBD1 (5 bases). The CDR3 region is CASSFGTGSYGYTF. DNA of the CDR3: TGCGCCAGCAGCTTTGGTACAGGTTCTTATGGCTACACCTTC.